This TCR beta chain was captured in a study of neoadjuvant anti-PD-1 for oral cavity cancer. Study as a whole: Patients without progression got a fourth dose around day 43.

Germline loops: CDR1 SNHLY, CDR2 FYNNEI. CDR3 length: 13 residues. Trimming stripped 6 bases from V and 5 bases from J, with 11 bases between. TCRdb's table, derived via immunoSEQ multiplex PCR, lists solely in-frame clones and lacks some. The table has 70,000 to 95,000 clones, about 84% seen once. These newly diagnosed stage II-IVA oral cavity squamous cell carcinoma patients had no prior systemic or radiation treatment. This clonotype was obtained from a person aged 35-79 years with oral cavity squamous cell carcinoma. The V gene is TRBV2, the J gene TRBJ1-5, with D possibly TRBD1 on 6 matching bases. The sample here was PBMCs, taken before nivolumab (anti-PD-1) treatment. The CDR3 DNA follows: TGTGCCAGCAGCCGGACAGTCGATCAGCCCCAGCATTTT. Its protein product is CASSRTVDQPQHF.